The TCR beta chain under discussion was sequenced for a study of blood T cell repertoires in COVID-19. Study as a whole: The samples span acute and convalescent COVID-19 from the United States, Italy and Spain. T cells, B-cell-depleted T cells, or PBMCs supplied cDNA or gDNA.

V was shortened by 5 bases and J by 8 bases, with 16 bases between the two germline ends. Germline CDR1 MDHEN, CDR2 SYDVKM. This CDR3 is 15 amino acids long. As handled by the study authors: Using reference gene primer amplification, nucleated cell counts were estimated. The table came from immunoSEQ multiplex PCR; TCRdb's copy has only in-frame clones and leaves some out. V and J calls plus clone size are reproduced from that table; the DNA served to infer D and trimming. The table includes around 370,000 clones, around 87% detected once. The rearrangement joins TRBV28 to TRBJ1-6; D not certain. The specimen was peripheral blood. The TCR comes from a man aged 18 to 30 with active or convalescent COVID-19. The CDR3 coding sequence is TGTGCCAGCAGTCCACGACGGGCGGGTCATTCACCCCTCCACTTT. It codes for CASSPRRAGHSPLHF. Full variable domain (missing parts from reference TRBV28 and TRBJ1-6): DVKVTQSSRYLVKRTGEKVFLECVQDMDHENMFWYRQDPGLGLRLIYFSYDVKMKEKGDIPEGYSVSREKKERFSLILESASTNQTSMYLCASSPRRAGHSPLHFGNGTRLTVT.